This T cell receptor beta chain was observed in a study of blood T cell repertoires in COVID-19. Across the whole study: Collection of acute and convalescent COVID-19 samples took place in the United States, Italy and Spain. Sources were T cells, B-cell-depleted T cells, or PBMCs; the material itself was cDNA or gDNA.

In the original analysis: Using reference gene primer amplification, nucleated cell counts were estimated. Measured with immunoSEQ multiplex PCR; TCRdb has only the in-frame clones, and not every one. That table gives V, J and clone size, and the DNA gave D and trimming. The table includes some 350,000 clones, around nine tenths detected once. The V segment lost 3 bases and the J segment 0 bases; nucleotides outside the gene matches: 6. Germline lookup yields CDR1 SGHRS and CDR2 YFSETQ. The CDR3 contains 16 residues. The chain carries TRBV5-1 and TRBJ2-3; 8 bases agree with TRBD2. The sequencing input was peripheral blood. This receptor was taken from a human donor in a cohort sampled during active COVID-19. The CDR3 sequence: CASSSAGGGSTDTQYF. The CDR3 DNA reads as TGCGCCAGCAGCTCCGCCGGGGGGGGTAGCACAGATACGCAGTATTTT. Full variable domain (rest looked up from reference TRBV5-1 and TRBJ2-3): KAGVTQTPRYLIKTRGQQVTLSCSPISGHRSVSWYQQTPGQGLQFLFEYFSETQRNKGNFPGRFSGRQFSNSRSEMNVSTLELGDSALYLCASSSAGGGSTDTQYFGPGTRLTVL.